This T cell receptor (beta chain) was sequenced during a study of cytomegalovirus exposure and HLA in healthy donors. Study-wide results and caveats: TCR beta V- and J-gene trimming, according to a later analysis, was linked to a missense DCLRE1C variant. Later analysis found that TCR beta chains associated with HLA were more clonally expanded than other, equally common chains. Immune exposure information comprised only CMV serostatus.

Germline V CDR1 and CDR2: SNHLY, FYNNEI. The CDR3 runs 12 residues. V was pared by 8 bases and J by 7 bases, with 12 bases between. The donors gave bone marrow, and they were healthy. In its sample, this clone was seen many times. The target antigen is unknown. The study ran its PCR with 60 Vbeta and 13 Jbeta primers. The protocol was immunoSEQ multiplex PCR, while the TCRdb copy is restricted to in-frame clones and leaves out a portion. The table has 180,000 or so clones, 75% to 85% seen once. The V and J genes are TRBV2 and TRBJ2-1; D not certain. The sequencing input was PBMCs. The TCR originated in a woman in her forties or fifties in good health and CMV-seronegative. CDR3 loop: CASLGLENEQFF. The CDR3 DNA reads as TGTGCCAGCTTGGGTCTAGAGAATGAGCAGTTCTTC. Full variable domain (remainder filled in from reference TRBV2 and TRBJ2-1): EPEVTQTPSHQVTQMGQEVILRCVPISNHLYFYWYRQILGQKVEFLVSFYNNEISEKSEIFDDQFSVERPDGSNFTLKIRSTKLEDSAMYFCASLGLENEQFFGPGTRLTVL.